These 27 T cell receptor beta chains originate from one sample sequenced in a study of OX40 agonist ivuxolimab in advanced cancers. Library construction relied on the immunoSEQ multiplex PCR assay. What TCRdb holds here is the immuneACCESS table cut down to in-frame rearrangements. Part of the clones is not present; checked against another copy, under half of the missing clones reflect an unresolved V gene, and the others are unexplained. The sample profile shows about 36,000 clones; about 85% of them were found once. The ten largest account for about 4.2% of the sample. Sample: CD4+ or CD8+ T cells sorted from blood, taken in a trial of the OX40 agonist ivuxolimab. These TCRs come from an adult with an advanced solid tumor such as melanoma, head and neck, liver or kidney cancer.

V gene TRBV19 combines with J gene TRBJ2-2; no reliable D call. Germline assignment: CDR1 LNHDA and CDR2 SQIVND (reference sequence). The V gene lost 3 bases and the J gene lost 4 bases, with 3 bases spanning the gap. The CDR3 is 12 amino acids. The chain's CDR3 is CASSIGTGELFF. CDR3 in DNA: TGTGCCAGTAGTATCGGCACCGGGGAGCTGTTTTTT.

In DNA form, the CDR3 reads TGTGCCAGCAGCGTCAGGAGAGGGGGCTCCTACAATGAGCAGTTCTTC. Translated: CASSVRRGGSYNEQFF. The rearrangement links TRBV7-9 to TRBJ2-1; D possibly corresponds to TRBD1 (6 bases). Trimming took off 5 bases at V and 0 bases at J, with 14 bases between the two ends. This CDR3 contains 16 residues. Germline assignment: CDR1 SEHNR and CDR2 FQNEAQ (reference sequence).

The gene calls are TRBV11-2 and TRBJ1-6, with D perhaps matching TRBD1 (5 bases). The V and J ends lost 2 bases and 9 bases respectively, with 11 bases between them. CDR1 and CDR2 from the germline V gene are SGHAT and FQNNGV. This CDR3 comprises 14 residues. In DNA, the CDR3 is TGTGCCAGCAGCTTACTGGGGAGGGGTTCACCCCTCCACTTT. It translates to CASSLLGRGSPLHF. Full variable domain (missing parts from reference TRBV11-2 and TRBJ1-6): EAGVAQSPRYKIIEKRQSVAFWCNPISGHATLYWYQQILGQGPKLLIQFQNNGVVDDSQLPKDRFSAERLKGVDSTLKIQPAKLEDSAVYLCASSLLGRGSPLHFGNGTRLTVT.

The rearrangement uses TRBV13 and TRBJ2-5; 15 positions match TRBD2. The J segment lost 5 bases and the V segment lost 7 bases, leaving 11 bases of the junction unmatched. CDR1 and CDR2 (germline): PRHDT, FYEKMQ (reference sequence). The CDR3 loop spans 17 amino acids. CDR3 in amino acids: CASTGLAGGKGHETQYF. Here the CDR3 DNA reads TGTGCCAGCACGGGACTAGCGGGGGGAAAAGGCCACGAGACCCAGTACTTC.

This chain links TRBV29-1 with TRBJ2-5; 15 bases map to TRBD2. V was pared by 6 bases and J by 4 bases, with 3 bases of the junction left unmatched. The CDR3 covers 14 residues. Germline CDR1 reads SQVTM; CDR2 reads ANQGSEA. The CDR3 nucleotides are TGCAGCGTAGGACTAGCGGGGGGGCGAGAGACCCAGTACTTC. It encodes CSVGLAGGRETQYF.

The chain has TRBV28 and TRBJ1-6; D gene unclear. The V and J ends lost 5 bases and 8 bases respectively, with 4 bases between them. CDR3 length: 11 residues. Per germline, CDR1 MDHEN and CDR2 SYDVKM. The chain's CDR3 is CASSTHSPLHF. In DNA, the CDR3 is TGTGCCAGCAGTACTCATTCACCCCTCCACTTT.

This chain uses TRBV28 with TRBJ1-5, with D possibly matching TRBD1 (5 bases). This CDR3 has 16 amino acids. Germline assignment: CDR1 MDHEN and CDR2 SYDVKM. Trimming removed 2 bases at V and 3 bases at J, with 14 bases between. The CDR3 DNA is TGTGCCAGCAGTTTACTGAAGGGGACGATCAATCAGCCCCAGCATTTT. Translating it yields CASSLLKGTINQPQHF.

V and J are TRBV10-1 and TRBJ2-1, with 10 bases fitting TRBD2. Losses at the gene ends were 6 bases for V and 7 bases for J; bases not matched to a gene: 12. CDR1 and CDR2 (germline): WNHNN, SYGVQD (reference sequence). CDR3 length equals 16 residues. CDR3 in DNA: TGCGCCAGCAGCGGCAGGCAAGCGGGAGGGCAGAATGAGCAGTTCTTC. This encodes CASSGRQAGGQNEQFF.

V is TRBV19 and J is TRBJ2-6, with D tentatively TRBD1 or TRBD2 (5 bases each). From germline, CDR1 is LNHDA and CDR2 SQIVND (reference sequence). This CDR3 is built from 18 residues. V was trimmed by 5 bases and J by 2 bases, leaving 19 bases between them. This chain's CDR3 is CASSGSYLGTAGANVLTF. DNA of the CDR3: TGTGCCAGTAGTGGAAGCTACCTCGGGACCGCTGGGGCCAACGTCCTGACTTTC.

The chain is built from TRBV5-1 and TRBJ2-5; 13 bases are a match to TRBD2. Losses at the gene ends were 4 bases for V and 5 bases for J; bases not matched to a gene: 5. Germline assignment: CDR1 SGHRS and CDR2 YFSETQ. This CDR3 contains 15 residues. CDR3 DNA: TGCGCCAGCAGCCCCGGACTAGCGGGAGCGGAGACCCAGTACTTC. Amino acids: CASSPGLAGAETQYF.

The chain recombines TRBV6-1 with TRBJ2-3; D possibly corresponds to TRBD1 (6 bases). Per germline, CDR1 MNHNS and CDR2 SASEGT. The V gene lost 6 bases and the J gene lost 4 bases, with 11 bases spanning the gap. CDR3 length equals 13 residues. The CDR3 DNA reads as TGTGCCAGCAGACTACAGGGTCCAGATACGCAGTATTTT. Translating it yields CASRLQGPDTQYF.

The gene calls are TRBV5-4 and TRBJ1-2, with TRBD1 matching 8 bases. CDR3 length: 13 amino acids. J gave up 6 bases and V 3 bases, and 4 bases lay outside the gene matches. Germline V gene lookup returns CDR1 SGHNT and CDR2 YYREEE (reference sequence). This CDR3 reads CASSWTGRDGYTF. The CDR3 DNA is TGTGCCAGCAGCTGGACAGGGAGGGATGGCTACACCTTC.

The chain employs TRBV29-1 and TRBJ2-5; D gene ambiguous. The ends were cut back, 7 bases at V and 0 bases at J, with 15 bases in the middle. Germline V lookup: CDR1 SQVTM, CDR2 ANQGSEA. This CDR3 region has 14 residues. The CDR3 bases are TGCAGCGCCCTAAGGGCCACTAACCAAGAGACCCAGTACTTC. It codes for CSALRATNQETQYF.

This chain joins TRBV28 and TRBJ2-1; D tentatively fits TRBD1 or TRBD2 (5 bases each). This CDR3 region has 16 residues. Trimming shortened V by 6 bases and J by 9 bases, and 24 bases separated the two germline ends. Germline V gene sequence: CDR1 MDHEN, CDR2 SYDVKM. The CDR3 reads CASSLHYPGPSVEQFF. DNA for the CDR3: TGTGCCAGCAGCTTGCACTATCCGGGACCGAGCGTTGAGCAGTTCTTC.

CDR3: CASSSWDAQEGEQYF. As DNA, the CDR3 is TGTGCCAGCAGCTCCTGGGACGCTCAAGAGGGCGAGCAGTACTTC. The rearrangement links TRBV27 to TRBJ2-7; D assignment may be TRBD1 or TRBD2 (5 bases each). The CDR3 is made up of 15 amino acids. V shed 6 bases and J shed 6 bases, with 21 bases lying between them. CDR1 is MNHEY, CDR2 SMNVEV, per germline (reference sequence).

This clone appeared a few times. The chain joins TRBV4-2 to TRBJ1-6; perhaps TRBD1 as D (5 bases). V dropped 4 bases and J dropped 10 bases, with 20 bases sitting between them. This CDR3 has 16 amino acids. CDR1 and CDR2 from the germline V gene are LGHNA and YNFKEQ. DNA for the CDR3: TGTGCCAGCAGCCCTTCCGGGGCCTCCTTGGAGTCACCCCTCCACTTT. This sequence encodes CASSPSGASLESPLHF.

This sequence joins TRBV10-3 and TRBJ2-5, with D hard to call. The V and J ends lost 4 bases and 5 bases respectively, with 11 bases between them. Looked up from germline, CDR1 is ENHRY and CDR2 is SYGVKD. The CDR3 spans 13 residues. This chain's CDR3 is CAISAGLGETQYF. The CDR3 region has the DNA TGTGCCATCAGTGCTGGATTAGGGGAGACCCAGTACTTC.

The gene calls are TRBV7-9 and TRBJ2-1; 12 positions agree with TRBD2. Germline CDR1 reads SEHNR; CDR2 reads FQNEAQ (reference sequence). Germline trimming cut 3 bases from V and 8 bases from J; bases unmatched to any gene: 11. The CDR3 totals 17 residues. The DNA for the CDR3 is TGTGCCAGCAGCTTCTCTTCGACTAGCGGGAGTGACGATGAGCAGTTCTTC. It yields the protein CASSFSSTSGSDDEQFF.

The chain joins TRBV28 to TRBJ1-5, with D unclear. Trimming stripped 10 bases from V and 0 bases from J, with 10 bases between. The germline CDR1 and CDR2 sequences are MDHEN and SYDVKM. The CDR3 is made up of 13 amino acids. The CDR3 DNA reads as TGTGCCACCCGGGCGTATAGCAATCAGCCCCAGCATTTT. Its protein product is CATRAYSNQPQHF.

This chain links TRBV19 with TRBJ2-1; D call uncertain. The V gene lost 3 bases and the J gene lost 3 bases, with 15 bases spanning the gap. CDR1 and CDR2 (germline): LNHDA, SQIVND (reference sequence). This CDR3 is 16 amino acids long. The CDR3, as DNA: TGTGCCAGTAGTATTAATACAAAAAGAATCTACAATGAGCAGTTCTTC. It encodes CASSINTKRIYNEQFF.

The chain joins TRBV29-1 to TRBJ2-5; TRBD2 matches at 7 bases. V was clipped by 6 bases and J by 2 bases; unmatched bases: 9. The length of the CDR3 is 14 residues. CDR1 and CDR2 (germline): SQVTM, ANQGSEA. CDR3 amino acids: CSVILPGLQETQYF. The DNA for the CDR3 is TGCAGCGTCATACTACCGGGACTACAAGAGACCCAGTACTTC.

CDR3 amino acids: CASSIRDSSSYEQYF. The DNA for the CDR3 is TGCGCCAGCAGCATAAGGGACAGTAGCTCCTACGAGCAGTACTTC. V gene TRBV5-1 combines with J gene TRBJ2-7; 7 nucleotides line up with TRBD1. The CDR3 extends over 15 amino acids. J lost 0 bases, V lost 4 bases, and 7 bases had no gene match. The germline gives CDR1 SGHRS, CDR2 YFSETQ.

This clone was recorded once. This chain uses TRBV5-5 with TRBJ1-1; D perhaps matches TRBD1 (6 bases). V lost 1 base and J lost 11, with 24 bases in between. The V gene's germline CDR1 is SGHKS and CDR2 YYEKEE (reference sequence). CDR3 size: 16 residues. The CDR3 sequence: CASSLSGARGAWLAFF. Written as DNA, the CDR3 is TGTGCCAGCAGCTTGTCGGGGGCTCGAGGGGCCTGGTTGGCTTTCTTT.

Regarding this clone: Its ends do not fully match the called genes, so a read error is possible. The chain recombines TRBV2 with TRBJ2-7, with D unresolved. Germline V gene lookup returns CDR1 SNHLY and CDR2 FYNNEI. The CDR3 length is 15 residues. DNA for the CDR3: TGTGCCAGCAGTTCAGCTAGGGTGGCCCCCTACCAGCAGTACTTC. It codes for CASSSARVAPYQQYF.

The chain carries TRBV2 and TRBJ2-7; D gene unclear. Germline lookup yields CDR1 SNHLY and CDR2 FYNNEI. Trimming cost V 2 bases and J 2 bases, with 4 bases left between them. This CDR3 has 12 amino acids. The CDR3 loop reads CASSERAYEQYF. As DNA, the CDR3 is TGTGCCAGCAGTGAAAGGGCCTACGAGCAGTACTTC.

V gene TRBV11-2 combines with J gene TRBJ2-2, with 9 bases lining up with TRBD1. Germline trimming cut 4 bases from V and 0 bases from J; bases unmatched to any gene: 9. Germline CDR1 is SGHAT and CDR2 is FQNNGV. The CDR3 has 18 residues. The CDR3 DNA follows: TGTGCCAGCAGCTCCCCGACAGGGGGAATTACGAACACCGGGGAGCTGTTTTTT. Its protein is CASSSPTGGITNTGELFF.

The chain has TRBV5-1 and TRBJ1-1; maybe TRBD1 (5 bases). Germline V gives CDR1 SGHRS, CDR2 YFSETQ. V lost 4 bases and J lost 0, with 13 bases in between. This CDR3 is 15 amino acids long. The CDR3 bases are TGCGCCAGCAGCGGAGGGACGGCGATGAACACTGAAGCTTTCTTT. Translation gives CASSGGTAMNTEAFF.